Here is one TCR beta chain with its context. This sample is part of a study of shared clonotypes between healthy human individuals. Using ten immunoSEQ deep assay plates, investigators sequenced unsorted PBMC DNA. Repertoires were generated with immunoSEQ multiplex PCR, while TCRdb's copy carries only in-frame clones and drops some. This sample yields 450,000 to 500,000 clones, of which 79% are seen a single time; 10% to 15% belongs to the top ten. The CDR3 is made up of 14 amino acids. Trimming cost V 6 bases and J 1 base, with 12 bases left between them. CDR1 is SGHTA, CDR2 FQGNSA, per germline. For unsorted samples, genomic DNA was extracted from around 86 million PBMCs.

The sequenced sample was PBMCs. The rearrangement uses TRBV7-2 and TRBJ2-5; D not resolved. This sequence originates from a woman in her thirties or forties in good health. Some clones in this sample may be carry-over from other donors' samples. The CDR3 here is CASSLEAAQETQYF. CDR3 in DNA: TGTGCCAGCAGTCTTGAGGCGGCCCAAGAGACCCAGTACTTC.